The present T cell receptor (beta chain) was sequenced within a study of OX40 agonist ivuxolimab in advanced cancers. At the level of the study: Ivuxolimab, an agonistic anti-OX40 (CD134) antibody, was given to patients.

Study-level results: Blood T cells, both CD4+ and CD8+, expanded clonally by week 6 at 0.1 to 3.0 mg/kg. Averaged across samples, CD8+ T cells carried more expanded clones than CD4+ did.

Concerning this clone: Its antigen is still unknown.

Data came from immunoSEQ multiplex PCR; TCRdb stores just in-frame clones and leaves some out. The sample shows some 62,000 clones, about 85% of them seen only once. Peripheral blood came from all dose cohorts at three timepoints. The CDR3 is made up of 17 amino acids. Germline V gene data show CDR1 as LGHNA and CDR2 as YNFKEQ. Trimming cost V 4 bases and J 0 bases; bases outside gene matches: 9. The chain has TRBV4-2 and TRBJ2-3; 8 bases agree with TRBD2. This receptor was taken from an adult with an advanced solid tumor such as melanoma, head and neck, liver or kidney cancer. The input for sequencing was CD4+ or CD8+ T cells sorted from blood, taken in a trial of the OX40 agonist ivuxolimab. In DNA, the CDR3 is TGTGCCAGCAGCCGAATTGGGGCTAGCGGGAGCACAGATACGCAGTATTTT. Its translation: CASSRIGASGSTDTQYF.